Listed below are T cell receptor beta chains from one sample, sequenced in a study of T cells in Graves' hyperthyroidism and ophthalmopathy. TCRdb passed the multiplex PCR reads through MiXCR, listing each CDR3 protein once. The sample holds under 400,000 distinct CDR3 sequences; 15% to 17% are singletons and the top ten take 25% to 35%. The sample taken for sequencing was blood. All receptors derive from a woman aged 18-30 years with Graves' hyperthyroidism that later progressed to Graves' ophthalmopathy. CDR3s leave out the opening cysteine and the closing phenylalanine or tryptophan. D genes are given only for firm matches.

V gene: TRBV10-2; D gene: TRBD1; CDR3 protein: ATDNTGAGELF
V gene: TRBV7-9; D gene: -; CDR3 protein: ATGQGYEQY
V gene: TRBV7-9; D gene: TRBD2; CDR3 protein: ASSLAQTSGSTDTQY
V gene: TRBV2; D gene: TRBD1; CDR3 protein: ASSAGGSSPLH
V gene: TRBV7-8; D gene: -; CDR3 protein: ASSSVGTYSNQPQH
V gene: TRBV2; D gene: -; CDR3 protein: ASIDGDDMNTEAF
V gene: TRBV7-9; D gene: -; CDR3 protein: ASSLTTAPYEQY
V gene: TRBV20-1; D gene: TRBD2; CDR3 protein: SARVSELAGDWPNEQF
V gene: TRBV5-8; D gene: -; CDR3 protein: ASSLVGGREQY
V gene: TRBV2; D gene: -; CDR3 protein: ASRALEQY
V gene: TRBV4-3; D gene: -; CDR3 protein: ASSQVAGRSEKLF
V gene: TRBV18; D gene: TRBD1; CDR3 protein: ASSPRDRAIYEQY
V gene: TRBV3-1; D gene: TRBD1; CDR3 protein: ASSHSGDSPYNEQF
V gene: TRBV15; D gene: -; CDR3 protein: ATSEDSTLATRSSYNEQF
V gene: TRBV6-6; D gene: TRBD2; CDR3 protein: ASSYSWRELQPYEQY
V gene: TRBV5-1; D gene: -; CDR3 protein: ASSSRTGSSGEQY
V gene: TRBV7-9; D gene: -; CDR3 protein: ASSFPAGDWNTEAF
V gene: TRBV7-9; D gene: -; CDR3 protein: ASSLGSGPEWAETQY
V gene: TRBV28; D gene: -; CDR3 protein: ASSLIGHTEAF
V gene: TRBV20-1; D gene: TRBD2; CDR3 protein: SARGLARTDTQY
V gene: TRBV6-8; D gene: TRBD2; CDR3 protein: ASSPFGQRERETQY
V gene: TRBV14; D gene: -; CDR3 protein: ASSQDQWSSYNEQF
V gene: TRBV7-2; D gene: TRBD2; CDR3 protein: ASRALLAGGGGNEQF
V gene: TRBV6-1; D gene: TRBD1; CDR3 protein: ASRIRQGGEQF
V gene: TRBV9; D gene: -; CDR3 protein: ASSLTGTVNSPLH
V gene: TRBV5-4; D gene: TRBD2; CDR3 protein: ASSLRLAGPTDTQY
V gene: TRBV18; D gene: TRBD1; CDR3 protein: ASSVDRGPYEQY
V gene: TRBV7-2; D gene: TRBD1; CDR3 protein: ASRPDRASEAF
V gene: TRBV11-2; D gene: -; CDR3 protein: ASSQSRQEQETQY
V gene: TRBV27; D gene: -; CDR3 protein: ASSWQWSTDTQY
V gene: TRBV2; D gene: -; CDR3 protein: ASRDPGRNTEAF
V gene: TRBV2; D gene: -; CDR3 protein: ASSEVPREQY
V gene: TRBV27; D gene: TRBD2; CDR3 protein: ASSPGLVSNEQY
V gene: TRBV20-1; D gene: -; CDR3 protein: SARNSTTDTQY
V gene: TRBV12-3/TRBV12-4; D gene: -; CDR3 protein: ASSASRGPLSSQPQH
V gene: TRBV28; D gene: -; CDR3 protein: ASSLSGYQETQY
V gene: TRBV14; D gene: -; CDR3 protein: ASSPGSTISYEQY
V gene: TRBV2; D gene: -; CDR3 protein: ARGGDSSGF
V gene: TRBV19; D gene: -; CDR3 protein: ASSTHSGANVLT
V gene: TRBV13; D gene: TRBD2; CDR3 protein: ASSPSGTSGSAEQF
V gene: TRBV12-3/TRBV12-4; D gene: -; CDR3 protein: ASDGGRWDGYT
V gene: TRBV11-2; D gene: TRBD2; CDR3 protein: ASSSGLAYQETQY
V gene: TRBV20-1; D gene: TRBD2; CDR3 protein: SATKTSGSSYNEQF
V gene: TRBV27; D gene: TRBD2; CDR3 protein: ASTRLAAEGEQF
V gene: TRBV5-4; D gene: -; CDR3 protein: ASSLDRVGVMNTEAF
V gene: TRBV28; D gene: -; CDR3 protein: ASGGGPLGLYEQY
V gene: TRBV5-1; D gene: TRBD1; CDR3 protein: ASSLGGQGWYEQY